This TCR beta chain originates from a study of persistence of HIV-infected CD4 T cells. Points on this clone: Antigen: not known.

In germline, CDR1 is MDHEN, CDR2 SYDVKM. V lost 3 bases to trimming and J lost 4 bases, with 4 bases between them. CDR3 size: 11 residues. Lysates of CMV-infected fibroblasts at around 9.1 ug/mL stimulated these cells. Sorting of responding CD4+ T cells relied on upregulated CD40 ligand together with CD69. These HIV-1-infected adults initiated suppressive ART in chronic infection. CD8-depleted PBMCs were stimulated 15 to 20 hours with anti-CD28/CD49d costimulation, CD40-blocking antibody and enfuvirtide. The libraries were made with immunoSEQ version 4 in survey mode. Produced via immunoSEQ multiplex PCR; TCRdb's table is partial and in-frame only. There are some 13,000 clones in the sample; more than 70% occur only once, and about a sixth lies in the top ten.

The rearrangement uses TRBV28 and TRBJ2-7; no clear D. This TCR came from an adult man with HIV who was CMV-seropositive. Sequenced material: CD4+ T cells sorted from PBMCs after roughly 18-hour stimulation, taken from a patient who received antiretroviral therapy. CDR3 protein: CASSFKYEQYF. As DNA, the CDR3 is TGTGCCAGCAGTTTTAAATACGAGCAGTACTTC.